The 13 T cell receptor beta chains below come from one sample, sequenced in a study of blood T cell repertoires in COVID-19. Measured with immunoSEQ multiplex PCR; TCRdb has only the in-frame clones, and not every one. The repertoire holds tens of thousands of clones, with more than 75% as singletons. The specimen sequenced was peripheral blood. These receptors all come from a woman of 80 years or more with active or convalescent COVID-19.

V and J are TRBV7-9 and TRBJ1-1, with a possible D match to TRBD1 (5 bases). The CDR3 contains 14 residues. From germline, CDR1 is SEHNR and CDR2 FQNEAQ (reference sequence). Between the trimmed V and J ends, which lost 6 bases and 2 bases, there was a span of 13 bases. Written as DNA, the CDR3 is TGTGCCAGCAGGCTTATAGGGGCCAACACTGAAGCTTTCTTT. This gives the protein CASRLIGANTEAFF.

This clone showed up just once. The rearrangement uses TRBV11-2 and TRBJ2-7, with D unresolved. The CDR3 consists of 12 residues. Trimming cost V 3 bases and J 0 bases, with 3 bases left between them. CDR1 is SGHAT and CDR2 is FQNNGV in the germline V gene. CDR3 in DNA: TGTGCCAGCAGCTTCGTCTCCTACGAGCAGTACTTC. This gives the protein CASSFVSYEQYF.

In this sample, this clone turned up a few times. Additional DNA sequences in this sample encode the identical CDR3. The rearrangement uses TRBV9 and TRBJ1-3; TRBD1 is a possible D gene (5 bases). CDR1 is SGDLS, CDR2 YYNGEE, per germline. V lost 1 base to trimming and J lost 1 base, with 6 bases between them. CDR3 length: 14 amino acids. The CDR3: CASSVQGSGNTIYF. The CDR3 DNA sequence: TGTGCCAGCAGCGTACAGGGTTCTGGAAACACCATATATTTT.

The V gene is TRBV3-1 (or the pseudogene TRBV3-2), the J gene TRBJ2-7, with 8 bases that match TRBD1. Per the germline V gene, CDR1 is LGHDT and CDR2 is YNNKEL (reference sequence). The CDR3 length is 15 residues. With V trimmed by 0 bases and J by 9 bases, 10 bases remained unmatched. DNA for the CDR3: TGTGCCAGCAGCCAAGAGCAGGGGGCCCCCATTAGGCAGTACTTC. It is translated as CASSQEQGAPIRQYF.

This sequence joins TRBV12-3 or TRBV12-4 and TRBJ1-6; maybe TRBD1 (5 bases). The CDR3 is made up of 12 amino acids. Trimming shortened V by 6 bases and J by 10 bases, and 10 bases separated the two germline ends. CDR3 DNA: TGTGCCAGCAGCCGACAGTCCTCACCCCTCCACTTT. Translating it yields CASSRQSSPLHF.

This rearrangement joins TRBV6-5 to TRBJ1-2; maybe TRBD1 (6 bases). From germline, CDR1 is MNHEY and CDR2 SVGAGI. The V and J ends lost 0 bases and 4 bases respectively, with 9 bases between them. This CDR3 comprises 14 residues. CDR3 sequence reads: CASSYSSRGYGYTF. The CDR3 bases are TGTGCCAGCAGTTACTCGAGCAGGGGCTATGGCTACACCTTC.

The chain couples TRBV9 to TRBJ1-2; D possibly corresponds to TRBD1 (6 bases). The germline V gene has CDR1 SGDLS and CDR2 YYNGEE. The CDR3 has 13 residues. Trimming removed 0 bases from V and 3 bases from J, with 6 bases in between. The CDR3 nucleotides are TGTGCCAGCAGCGTAGGGACAGACTATGGCTACACCTTC. Translated: CASSVGTDYGYTF.

The V gene is TRBV5-6, the J gene TRBJ1-5; the D gene is possibly TRBD1 (5 bases). The CDR3 contains 16 residues. The germline gives CDR1 SGHDT, CDR2 YYEEEE. Trimming pared 4 bases from V and 2 bases from J, leaving 16 bases between. The DNA of the CDR3 is TGTGCCAGCAGCGGATATTCGACAGAGGGCAATCAGCCCCAGCATTTT. This codes for CASSGYSTEGNQPQHF.

This clone was observed a handful of times. The V gene is TRBV28, the J gene TRBJ2-3; 8 bases are a match to TRBD1. From germline, CDR1 is MDHEN and CDR2 SYDVKM. The CDR3 is 17 residues long. V gave up 0 bases and J gave up 4 bases; unmatched junction bases: 9. In nucleotides, the CDR3 is TGTGCCAGCAGTTTATGGGAAGGACAGGGTGGGTCAGATACGCAGTATTTT. Translation gives CASSLWEGQGGSDTQYF.

CDR3 DNA sequence: TGCAGCGTTGACTATCAGGGGGGTTTCGGACCGACTCACTATGGCTACACCTTC. Translated, it gives CSVDYQGGFGPTHYGYTF. This chain connects TRBV29-1 to TRBJ1-2; 7 bases align to TRBD1. Per the germline V gene, CDR1 is SQVTM and CDR2 is ANQGSEA. V lost 3 bases to trimming and J lost 3 bases; unmatched junction nucleotides: 19. The CDR3 loop spans 18 amino acids.

The CDR3 spells CASSEATSGGAWTQYF. In nucleotides, the CDR3 is TGTGCCAGCAGTGAAGCTACTAGCGGGGGGGCCTGGACCCAGTACTTC. The chain is built from TRBV6-1 and TRBJ2-5; 13 nucleotides agree with TRBD2. Trimming at V came to 0 bases and at J to 7 bases, leaving 5 bases not matched to a gene. There are 16 residues in the CDR3. Per germline, CDR1 MNHNS and CDR2 SASEGT.

The chain has TRBV24-1 and TRBJ1-1; 7 bases are shared with TRBD1. Per germline, CDR1 KGHDR and CDR2 SFDVKD. V was clipped by 7 bases and J by 4 bases; unmatched bases: 5. CDR3 size: 13 residues. CDR3 residues: CATRATGATEAFF. CDR3 in DNA: TGTGCCACCAGGGCTACAGGGGCCACTGAAGCTTTCTTT.

This chain links TRBV28 with TRBJ1-2; D is possibly TRBD1 (6 bases). In germline, CDR1 is MDHEN, CDR2 SYDVKM. CDR3 length: 15 residues. Trimming took 6 bases from V and 4 from J, leaving 18 bases between them. The CDR3 sequence: CASSHRQELSYGYTF. In DNA form, the CDR3 reads TGTGCCAGCAGCCACCGACAGGAACTTAGCTATGGCTACACCTTC.